This TCR beta chain was sequenced for a study of cytomegalovirus exposure and HLA in healthy donors. Concerning this clone itself: Its target is unknown.

General study results and limits: Reportedly, HLA-A and HLA-B alleles of most subjects were accurately predicted from TCR beta.

The CDR3 spans 13 residues. The germline V gene has CDR1 GTSNPN and CDR2 SVGIG (reference sequence). Trimming took off 1 base at V and 4 bases at J, with 8 bases between the two ends. Primers for the PCR totalled 60 Vbeta and 13 Jbeta. The method was immunoSEQ multiplex PCR; TCRdb's version includes in-frame clones alone and lacks a portion of them. Of over 150,000 clones listed, around 80% are singletons. Material for sequencing was PBMCs. J is TRBJ1-5 and V is TRBV30, with unresolved D. The sequence was obtained from a man in his forties or fifties in good health and CMV-seronegative. Here the CDR3 reads CAWSDGVNQPQHF. In DNA, the CDR3 is TGTGCCTGGAGTGACGGGGTTAATCAGCCCCAGCATTTT.